This T cell receptor (beta chain) was documented in a study of a mutant IDH1 vaccine in newly diagnosed glioma. The time point: week 23, last vaccination. What each vaccine dose contained was 300 ug of mutant IDH1 20-mer peptide, accompanied by topical imiquimod. Germline values: CDR1 SGHRS, CDR2 YFSETQ. Trimming stripped 7 bases from V and 0 bases from J, with 10 bases between. CDR3 length: 13 residues. Concerning this clone itself: Antigen unknown.

The data were produced by immunoSEQ multiplex PCR, yet TCRdb's version contains in-frame clones alone and is incomplete. This table has about 43,000 clones, roughly 80% appearing once. The chain couples TRBV5-1 to TRBJ1-1, with D unresolved. This TCR was sampled from a woman under 30 with glioma. Some clones in this sample may be carry-over from other donors' samples. Source: PBMCs, taken from a glioma patient whose treatment included an IDH1 peptide vaccine. CDR3: CASCPAMNTEAFF. The CDR3 bases are TGCGCCAGCTGCCCGGCCATGAACACTGAAGCTTTCTTT.